Sequencing of this TCR beta chain was carried out in a study of CD8+CD57+ T cells in acquired aplastic anemia. The authors sequenced patients whose flow cytometry had shown CD8+CD57+ cell expansion. The sample holds a few counts of this clonotype. Genomic DNA provided the template from which TCR beta VDJ and CDR3 profiles were obtained. TCRdb ran MiXCR on the reads and lists one entry per CDR3 protein. The profile shows just over 450,000 distinct CDR3 sequences, around 33% of them singletons. The length of the CDR3 is 15 residues. With 8 bases removed from V and 10 bases from J, the gap between germline ends came to 21 bases. CDR1 MNHEY and CDR2 SMNVEV come from the germline V gene (reference sequence).

Sequenced sample: sorted CD4+, CD8+, or CD8+CD57+ T cells (not recorded which) from PBMCs. The gene calls are TRBV27 and TRBJ1-6, with D maybe TRBD1 (6 bases). This TCR came from a human donor with aplastic anemia. The CDR3 nucleotides are TGTGCCAGCTCGGGGGGGGCGTTTGGAACCTCACCCCTCCACTTT. It specifies CASSGGAFGTSPLHF.